Each of the 24 T cell receptor beta chains below was sequenced from the same sample in a study of cytomegalovirus exposure and HLA in healthy donors. Amplification used 60 Vbeta primers and 13 Jbeta primers. Assay used: immunoSEQ multiplex PCR; TCRdb lists only in-frame clones, some missing. Listed are 130,000 to 150,000 clones; 2% to 3% falls within the top ten. Sequenced: PBMCs. These receptors were collected from a man aged 35 to 55 in good health and CMV-seronegative.

The J gene is TRBJ2-5, the V gene TRBV7-9, with no clear D. The CDR3 is made up of 15 amino acids. The V gene lost 1 base and the J gene lost 3 bases, with 12 bases spanning the gap. Germline loops: CDR1 SEHNR, CDR2 FQNEAQ (reference sequence). CDR3 coding DNA: TGTGCCAGCAGCTTAGGGGCTGGGTATGAAGAGACCCAGTACTTC. It encodes CASSLGAGYEETQYF.

The chain has TRBV9 and TRBJ1-5, with D possibly being TRBD1 (5 bases). Looked up from germline, CDR1 is SGDLS and CDR2 is YYNGEE. V was shortened by 0 bases and J by 1 base, with 8 bases between the two germline ends. This CDR3 comprises 15 residues. CDR3 bases: TGTGCCAGCAGCGTAGGGACAACGAGCAATCAGCCCCAGCATTTT. Translated, it gives CASSVGTTSNQPQHF.

The V gene is TRBV28, the J gene TRBJ1-6, with TRBD1 as a possible D gene (6 bases). Trimming removed 7 bases at V and 5 bases at J, with 12 bases between. The CDR3 is 14 amino acids. Germline loops: CDR1 MDHEN, CDR2 SYDVKM. CDR3 coding DNA: TGTGCCAGCACCAGGGCAGGGGATAATTCACCCCTCCACTTT. Its protein product is CASTRAGDNSPLHF.

The gene calls are TRBV21-1 and TRBJ2-3; TRBD2, the D gene given by the table, was not confirmed from the DNA. TRBV21-1 is tagged as a pseudogene. The CDR3 runs to 20 residues. The CDR3 is CASSSKSLAVPCPSTDTQYF. The CDR3 DNA is TGTGCCAGCAGTTCGAAGTCTCTAGCGGTCCCCTGTCCTAGCACAGATACGCAGTATTTT.

This chain joins TRBV27 and TRBJ1-2; TRBD1 might be the D (6 bases). Trimming pared 0 bases from V and 5 bases from J, leaving 16 bases between. The CDR3 covers 16 residues. The germline V gene has CDR1 MNHEY and CDR2 SMNVEV (reference sequence). The CDR3 sequence: CASSLSRQVIGYGYTF. Here the CDR3 DNA reads TGTGCCAGCAGTTTATCGAGACAGGTGATCGGGTATGGCTACACCTTC.

The chain carries TRBV9 and TRBJ2-1, with 10 bases matching TRBD1. The CDR3 runs 15 residues. CDR1 SGDLS and CDR2 YYNGEE come from the germline V gene. J lost 2 bases, V lost 3 bases, and 2 bases had no gene match. The chain's CDR3 is CASSAGQGTYNEQFF. CDR3 DNA sequence: TGTGCCAGCAGCGCGGGACAGGGGACCTACAATGAGCAGTTCTTC. Full variable domain (remainder filled in from reference TRBV9 and TRBJ2-1): DSGVTQTPKHLITATGQRVTLRCSPRSGDLSVYWYQQSLDQGLQFLIQYYNGEERAKGNILERFSAQQFPDLHSELNLSSLELGDSALYFCASSAGQGTYNEQFFGPGTRLTVL.

The chain carries TRBV7-2 and TRBJ2-7; a weak D match, TRBD2 (5 bases). V lost 2 bases to trimming and J lost 0 bases, with 17 bases between them. The germline CDR1 and CDR2 sequences are SGHTA and FQGNSA. The CDR3 spans 17 residues. CDR3 sequence (DNA): TGTGCCAGCAGCTTAAAGAGAACCGGGATTCGCTCCTACGAGCAGTACTTC. Its protein product is CASSLKRTGIRSYEQYF.

The chain employs TRBV14 and TRBJ1-1, with 9 positions matching TRBD1. V dropped 3 bases and J dropped 4; count of bases not matched to a gene: 6. Germline V lookup: CDR1 SGHDN, CDR2 FVKESK. CDR3 length: 15 amino acids. CDR3 loop: CASSQLVTGGTEAFF. For the CDR3, the DNA is TGTGCCAGCAGCCAGTTGGTGACAGGGGGCACTGAAGCTTTCTTT.

V usage is TRBV6-1 and J usage is TRBJ2-5; D might be TRBD1 (7 bases). Looked up from germline, CDR1 is MNHNS and CDR2 is SASEGT. V dropped 6 bases and J dropped 5 bases, with 13 bases sitting between them. The CDR3 runs to 13 residues. As DNA, the CDR3 is TGTGCCAGCAGCTCAGGGGGGAGGGAGACCCAGTACTTC. It encodes CASSSGGRETQYF.

The V gene is TRBV18, the J gene TRBJ2-2, with D perhaps TRBD2 (6 bases). There are 16 residues in the CDR3. The germline V gene encodes CDR1 KGHSH and CDR2 LQKENI. The germline V and J ends were trimmed by 6 bases and 1 base, with 15 bases remaining between them. CDR3 protein: CASSEGVQMNTGELFF. CDR3 DNA: TGTGCCAGCTCGGAGGGTGTACAAATGAACACCGGGGAGCTGTTTTTT. The full variable domain, rest sourced from reference TRBV18 and TRBJ2-2, is NAGVMQNPRHLVRRRGQEARLRCSPMKGHSHVYWYRQLPEEGLKFMVYLQKENIIDESGMPKERFSAEFPKEGPSILRIQQVVRGDSAAYFCASSEGVQMNTGELFFGEGSRLTVL.

The chain has TRBV6-5 and TRBJ1-1; TRBD1 matches 8 bases. This CDR3 is 13 amino acids long. The germline V gene encodes CDR1 MNHEY and CDR2 SVGAGI. V lost 10 bases to trimming and J lost 0 bases; unmatched junction nucleotides: 4. This chain's CDR3 is CATNRGLNTEAFF. Written as DNA, the CDR3 is TGTGCCACGAACAGGGGGTTGAACACTGAAGCTTTCTTT.

The genes are TRBV19 and TRBJ1-1, with a possible D match to TRBD1 (5 bases). The germline V and J ends were trimmed by 7 bases and 2 bases, with 17 bases remaining between them. Germline-derived CDR1 and CDR2 are LNHDA and SQIVND (reference sequence). The CDR3 contains 15 residues. CDR3 amino acids: CASTVAGHFNTEAFF. Written as DNA, the CDR3 is TGTGCCAGTACCGTCGCTGGACATTTCAACACTGAAGCTTTCTTT.

This chain links TRBV7-9 with TRBJ2-4; weak D call: TRBD2 (5 bases). The CDR3 consists of 16 residues. The germline CDR1 and CDR2 sequences are SEHNR and FQNEAQ (reference sequence). Deletions cut 3 bases from V and 0 bases from J, with 12 bases between. The CDR3: CASSFPTRGAKNIQYF. The DNA of the CDR3 is TGTGCCAGCAGCTTTCCGACCCGGGGAGCCAAAAACATTCAGTACTTC. The full variable domain, completed using reference TRBV7-9 and TRBJ2-4, is DTGVSQNPRHKITKRGQNVTFRCDPISEHNRLYWYRQTLGQGPEFLTYFQNEAQLEKSRLLSDRFSAERPKGSFSTLEIQRTEQGDSAMYLCASSFPTRGAKNIQYFGAGTRLSVL.

V is TRBV9 and J is TRBJ2-6, with 9 bases lining up with TRBD1. This CDR3 has 18 residues. Germline loops: CDR1 SGDLS, CDR2 YYNGEE. The J segment lost 0 bases and the V segment lost 4 bases, leaving 8 bases of the junction unmatched. The CDR3 DNA reads TGTGCCAGCAGCATTTCGGACAGGGGTATCTCTGGGGCCAACGTCCTGACTTTC. Translating it yields CASSISDRGISGANVLTF.

V gene TRBV5-6 combines with J gene TRBJ2-7, with 9 bases lining up with TRBD1. CDR3 length equals 15 residues. The V segment lost 4 bases and the J segment 6 bases; nucleotides outside the gene matches: 11. Looked up from germline, CDR1 is SGHDT and CDR2 is YYEEEE. Written as DNA, the CDR3 is TGTGCCAGCAGCAAGGGGGGACAGGGTGGATCCGAGCAGTACTTC. As protein: CASSKGGQGGSEQYF.

The chain has TRBV7-2 and TRBJ2-7; 12 bases map to TRBD2. Trimming removed 4 bases from V and 5 bases from J; junction bases left unmatched: 3. Germline V lookup: CDR1 SGHTA, CDR2 FQGNSA. CDR3 length: 14 residues. CDR3 sequence: CASSYSSGGDEQYF. In DNA, the CDR3 is TGTGCCAGCAGCTATTCTAGCGGGGGGGACGAGCAGTACTTC.

This chain joins TRBV7-9 and TRBJ2-1; 7 bases match TRBD2. From germline, CDR1 is SEHNR and CDR2 FQNEAQ (reference sequence). Trimming took 3 bases from V and 2 from J; bases not matched to a gene: 13. The CDR3 sequence is 18 residues long. CDR3 loop: CASSFEASGLFAYNEQFF. The CDR3 nucleotides are TGTGCCAGCAGCTTCGAAGCTAGCGGACTATTCGCCTACAATGAGCAGTTCTTC.

The chain is built from TRBV4-2 and TRBJ2-5, with D tentatively TRBD2 (5 bases). The DNA end is more similar to TRBJ2-7, so the J call may be wrong. Per germline, CDR1 LGHNA and CDR2 YNFKEQ. CDR3 length: 20 residues. The CDR3 here is CASSPKSGRKKDPDSYEQYF. CDR3 DNA: TGTGCCAGCAGCCCCAAGTCGGGAAGAAAAAAAGATCCCGACTCCTACGAGCAGTACTTC.

The V call is TRBV21-1, the J call TRBJ2-7; the table names TRBD1, a call not compared with the DNA. TRBV21-1 is a recognized pseudogene. The CDR3 loop spans 15 amino acids. CDR3 loop: CASSNRDRVLYEQYF. The CDR3 DNA reads as TGTGCCAGCAGCAACCGGGACAGGGTTTTATACGAGCAGTACTTC.

This chain joins TRBV5-1 and TRBJ1-1; 11 bases align to TRBD1. J was trimmed by 4 bases and V by 3 bases; bases with no gene match: 8. CDR1 is SGHRS, CDR2 YFSETQ, per germline. This CDR3 has 16 amino acids. Written as DNA, the CDR3 is TGCGCCAGCAGCTCCTCACCGGGACAGGGGGGCACTGAAGCTTTCTTT. It codes for CASSSSPGQGGTEAFF. The full variable domain, completed using reference TRBV5-1 and TRBJ1-1, is KAGVTQTPRYLIKTRGQQVTLSCSPISGHRSVSWYQQTPGQGLQFLFEYFSETQRNKGNFPGRFSGRQFSNSRSEMNVSTLELGDSALYLCASSSSPGQGGTEAFFGQGTRLTVV.

The chain recombines TRBV18 with TRBJ2-5; the D is unclear. The length of the CDR3 is 15 residues. CDR1 and CDR2 from the germline V gene are KGHSH and LQKENI. V was cut by 3 bases and J by 0 bases, with 11 bases left in between. Here the CDR3 DNA reads TGTGCCAGCTCACCCATCGGTCCGTACCAAGAGACCCAGTACTTC. Protein product: CASSPIGPYQETQYF.

The gene calls are TRBV7-9 and TRBJ1-2; 8 bases match TRBD1. The junction had 7 bases not matched to a gene; V was cut back by 5 bases and J by 8 bases. The germline V gene encodes CDR1 SEHNR and CDR2 FQNEAQ (reference sequence). The CDR3 is 13 residues long. The CDR3: CASSRTGPGGYTF. The CDR3 DNA reads as TGTGCCAGCAGCCGGACAGGGCCAGGGGGCTACACCTTC.

The chain is built from TRBV28 and TRBJ2-7; TRBD2 agrees at 8 bases. CDR1 and CDR2 from the germline V gene are MDHEN and SYDVKM. The CDR3 has 16 residues. The V segment lost 5 bases and the J segment 0 bases; nucleotides outside the gene matches: 9. The CDR3, as DNA: TGTGCCAGCAGTACCTTTAGCGGGGCCCCCTCCTACGAGCAGTACTTC. This codes for CASSTFSGAPSYEQYF.

The V gene is TRBV7-9, the J gene TRBJ1-1, with 8 bases lining up with TRBD1. V lost 5 bases, J lost 1 base, and 6 bases stayed unmatched. Per the germline V gene, CDR1 is SEHNR and CDR2 is FQNEAQ (reference sequence). This CDR3 contains 15 residues. The CDR3 DNA follows: TGTGCCAGCAGCCCCGCGGGGACAGGGAACACTGAAGCTTTCTTT. Translated: CASSPAGTGNTEAFF. Filled out from reference TRBV7-9 and TRBJ1-1, the complete variable domain reads DTGVSQNPRHKITKRGQNVTFRCDPISEHNRLYWYRQTLGQGPEFLTYFQNEAQLEKSRLLSDRFSAERPKGSFSTLEIQRTEQGDSAMYLCASSPAGTGNTEAFFGQGTRLTVV.